The 4 T cell receptor beta chains reported below all come from one sample, sequenced in a study of T cell changes during pregnancy in multiple sclerosis. Only in-frame clones appear in the TCRdb table, and some are missing; sequencing was by immunoSEQ multiplex PCR. Of 30,000 to 45,000 clones listed, more than 85% are singletons. The input for sequencing was CD8+ T cells from peripheral blood mononuclear cells, taken after pregnancy. The receptors were sampled from a female donor with multiple sclerosis, enrolled in a pregnancy study.

The V call is TRBV28, the J call TRBJ2-7; 8 positions agree with TRBD1. The length of the CDR3 is 14 residues. The V segment lost 3 bases and the J segment 6 bases; nucleotides outside the gene matches: 7. Germline V CDR1 and CDR2: MDHEN, SYDVKM. CDR3 amino acids: CASSFIRQGSEQYF. The CDR3 DNA reads TGTGCCAGCAGTTTCATAAGACAGGGGAGCGAGCAGTACTTC.

The chain has TRBV5-1 and TRBJ1-2; D perhaps matches TRBD1 (6 bases). Per germline, CDR1 SGHRS and CDR2 YFSETQ. Trimming removed 4 bases at V and 3 bases at J, with 16 bases between. This CDR3 comprises 15 residues. CDR3 in DNA: TGCGCCAGCAGCCCCCCGAACAGGGAAGACTATGGCTACACCTTC. This encodes CASSPPNREDYGYTF.

The rearrangement joins TRBV5-1 to TRBJ1-1; a possible D gene is TRBD1 (6 bases). V was clipped by 4 bases and J by 4 bases, with 20 bases between them. The germline V gene encodes CDR1 SGHRS and CDR2 YFSETQ. The CDR3 covers 16 residues. The CDR3 protein is CASSGASGGEGTEAFF. In DNA form, the CDR3 reads TGCGCCAGCAGCGGGGCGAGTGGGGGCGAGGGCACTGAAGCTTTCTTT.

V and J are TRBV2 and TRBJ2-1; TRBD2 might be the D (6 bases). CDR3 length: 16 residues. Germline lookup yields CDR1 SNHLY and CDR2 FYNNEI. V dropped 3 bases and J dropped 0 bases, with 12 bases sitting between them. The CDR3 here is CASSDRQGLSYNEQFF. The DNA for the CDR3 is TGTGCCAGCAGTGACCGGCAGGGACTCTCCTACAATGAGCAGTTCTTC.